This T cell receptor beta chain is from a study of cytomegalovirus exposure and HLA in healthy donors (dated by TCRdb to 2017 to 2019). Background for the entire study: According to an earlier analysis of several hundred of the donors, about 179 million T cells yielded roughly 100 million unique TCR beta sequences and 276 Gb of sequence data. To predict cytomegalovirus infection status, the study brought together high-throughput TCR immunosequencing, statistical association of individual TCRs with disease status, and machine learning. To study patterns of TCR occurrence, a later analysis re-analyzed previously published TCR beta repertoires from 666 donors and added high-resolution HLA genotyping. The study used immunosequencing to profile the T cell repertoires of approximately 650 subjects and linked those repertoires to cytomegalovirus serostatus. A later genetic analysis took genome-wide SNP genotypes for about three fifths of the roughly 700 donors and used that subset as a discovery cohort. Among 398 genotyped donors of the cohort, an average of approximately 240,000 unique TCR beta nucleotide sequences was sequenced per donor, of which about 19% were non-productive. Every discovery cohort repertoire had been produced on one sequencing platform. Because of strong linkage in the cohort, roughly 5 DR-DQ haplotypes were treated as single units for association and clustering. An early release covering approximately 600 HLA-typed donors comprised 300 to 350 gigabases of sequencing data and roughly 86 million unique TCR sequences. Typing coverage differed by locus: A, B, C, DRB1 and DQB1 were typed in roughly 620-640 donors, DQA1 in about 510, DPA1 in roughly 590, and DPB1 in 472. The later analysis used no new phenotypic data to find candidate immune exposures, relying instead on TCR beta sequences and their occurrence across donors. An earlier analysis of several hundred of the donors applied high-throughput TCR beta sequencing to assess whether each TCR beta V gene segment acted as functional or pseudogenic. The genetic ancestry cluster associated with self-reported Caucasian donors included roughly four fifths of the 398 genotyped donors. Besides the first cohort of hundreds of subjects, a separate validation cohort made up of roughly 120 different subjects was used. Alongside the repertoire data, information on donor age, sex, ethnicity and CMV serostatus was compiled. Class I and class II HLA loci were covered by the typing at four-digit resolution. The study aimed to test whether signatures of past pathogen exposure could be identified by cataloging public T cell receptors. Paper-wide results and their limitations: In a later genetic analysis, a missense DCLRE1C variant was associated with V-gene and J-gene trimming of TCR beta chains, and the association was replicated in an independent cohort. According to a later analysis, TCR association rates differed among HLA loci, with DRB1 alleles showing the most associated TCRs and HLA-C alleles showing the fewest. Because HLA typing was missing for some donors at each locus, association tests included only the typed subset. The classifier was reported to diagnose cytomegalovirus status with high specificity and sensitivity in both the original cohort and the validation cohort. Across donors, most TCR sequences were observed very rarely, whereas some public TCRs were present in many individuals. According to a later analysis, parvovirus B19, influenza, CMV and Epstein-Barr virus appeared linked to several top co-occurrence clusters. The presence/absence analyses assumed that sequencing depth was roughly uniform across donors, and that assumption may not be true. Strong co-occurrence of HLA alleles, especially DR and DQ, made assigning TCR associations to individual alleles difficult. The earlier analysis of some 540 of the donors excluded 15 to 20 rarely observed V segments, including chromosome 9 orphons, because counts were too low. Compared with the roughly 700-donor mean, donors in an Asian-associated ancestry cluster had fewer N-insertions in productive TCRs, according to a later genetic analysis. A further reported finding was that TCR beta sequences accurately predicted the HLA-A and HLA-B alleles for most subjects in the first cohort. A few of the identified cytomegalovirus-associated TCR beta chains were confirmed in vitro to be specific for cytomegalovirus antigens. In a later analysis, some 17,000 TCR beta sequences were associated with specific HLA alleles at a false discovery rate of 0.05. In a later analysis, most CMV-associated TCR beta chains were found to appear HLA-restricted, with HLA associations seemingly driven largely by CMV exposure. The only immune exposure information available for the cohort was CMV serostatus. In the study, approximately 150 TCR beta chains were listed as associated with cytomegalovirus. Only TCR beta chains were sequenced in this cohort, and the absence of alpha or paired-chain data limited detectable features. In an earlier analysis of about 550 of the donors, most TCR beta V segments were observed in productive rearrangements about 90% or about 30% of the time, broadly matching IMGT annotations. Correlated functional status among segregating V segments might be attributable to linkage disequilibrium, but an unknown experimental factor could not be ruled out. The sequencing pipeline was judged likely to have produced a cluster of highly shared sequence variants as a technical artifact. A later analysis found that HLA-associated TCR beta chains were more clonally expanded and had lower generation probabilities than equally common non-associated chains. Because the 87-base-pair reads could not distinguish some IMGT-functional V segments, including TRBV6-2 and TRBV6-3, those segments were excluded. It was suggested by the authors that the approach could potentially be generalized to other disease states and immunological phenotypes.

The library relied on the immunoSEQ multiplex PCR assay. For the multiplex PCR, a mixture combining 60 forward primers for TCR Vbeta segments and 13 reverse primers for TCR Jbeta segments was used. The CDR3 region of rearranged TCR beta genes was amplified from genomic DNA by a multiplex PCR assay. Amplified TCR beta libraries were sequenced as 87-base-pair reads on the Illumina HiSeq System. The source study handled its data this way. Across the roughly 700 repertoires, a later analysis counted 75 million to 90 million unique TCR beta chains, 9 million to 14 million of which were shared by at least two donors. Raw reads were error-corrected and collapsed into unique sequences by a nearest-neighbor algorithm in which closely related sequences were merged to remove PCR and sequencing errors. To assign V, D and J gene segments, CDR3 sequences were aligned to IMGT reference sequences. For a sequence to be retained, a match of at least six nucleotides was required to both a V gene segment and a J gene segment. A rearrangement was called productive if the CDR3 had no stop codons and remained in frame with V and J, and every other rearrangement was called non-productive. CDR3 was defined according to IMGT convention as the region running from the second conserved V-encoded cysteine to the conserved J-encoded phenylalanine. The earlier analysis of about 570 of the donors excluded any sequence lacking an unambiguous match to a single V gene segment. An earlier analysis of some 500 of the donors classified V segments as functional when productive rearrangements were above 56.7% and as segregating when the standard deviation between donors was above 5%. A statistical classification framework was built for diagnosing cytomegalovirus status from the catalog of TCR beta chain sequences. In a later analysis, TCR nucleotide sequences were compared against IMGT/GENE-DB human TR gene sequences so that V and J genes could be assigned. The TCRdist pipeline was used in a later analysis to assign CDR3 sequences and most-parsimonious VDJ recombination scenarios. A later analysis defined each TCR beta chain by its CDR3 amino acid sequence plus V-gene family, and excluded reads lacking a unique V-gene family. In a later analysis, fewer than 650 highly shared, low-generation-probability nucleotide sequences were removed to address suspected cross-contamination and a sequencing artifact. For each public chain, a later analysis derived a clonal expansion index from normalized ranks of inferred template counts within each repertoire. A later analysis computed generation probabilities with a VDJ recombination model fitted to out-of-frame rearrangements, and checked the results against IGoR. In a later analysis, TCR-TCR, TCR-HLA and TCR-CMV co-occurrence was scored with hypergeometric tests, and a repertoire-size bias correction was applied to TCR pairs. False discovery rates were estimated in a later analysis by permuting HLA or CMV assignments 20 times. In a later analysis, co-occurring TCRs were grouped using DBSCAN, with TCRdist sequence similarity added in when clustering inside HLA-allele-positive subsets. Co-occurrence clustering excluded repertoires with fewer than 30,000 or more than 120,000 public chains, plus five with anomalous nucleotide sharing. What TCRdb holds here is the immuneACCESS table cut down to in-frame rearrangements. Part of the clones is not present; checked against another copy, under half of the missing clones reflect an unresolved V gene, and the others are unexplained. V and J calls and clone size are those listed in that table; D and trimming were worked out from the DNA. Within this sample are approximately 100,000 clones, with roughly 83% of them counted one time only. The leading ten clones occupy approximately 3.7% of the sample.

The germline V gene supplies CDR1 KGHSH and CDR2 LQKENI. The CDR3 runs 15 amino acids, cysteine and phenylalanine included. Only the CDR3 DNA stays, 45 bases, in frame from base 1. The junction carries 14 bases between V and J, which are trimmed by 3 bases and 8 bases respectively. The cohort was made up of approximately 670 healthy bone marrow donors. Cohort members were all nominally healthy when sampled, although unrecorded immune exposures were likely present. The donor tested CMV seropositive and was one of the 289 seropositive cohort members. A peripheral blood sample was provided by each donor, and peripheral blood mononuclear cells were used for TCR beta sequencing. The Qiagen DNeasy Blood Extraction Kit was used to extract genomic DNA from the blood cell samples. With respect to this clone: The antigen this receptor binds is unknown. It has no much larger one-base neighbor in the sample; base qualities were not kept.

The TCR was taken from a female donor in good health and CMV-seropositive. Recombination linked TRBV18 to TRBJ1-6; a tentative D match to TRBD1 spans 6 bases. The specimen sequenced was PBMCs. The CDR3 sequence is CASSPNRAGDSPLHF. Read as DNA, the sequence is TGTGCCAGCTCACCGAACAGGGCTGGAGATTCACCCCTCCACTTT.